This passage covers 20 T cell receptor beta chains from one sample sequenced in a study of CD8+CD57+ T cells in acquired aplastic anemia. Individuals selected for sequencing had exhibited CD8+CD57+ cell expansion on flow cytometry. Genomic DNA served as template for TCR beta VDJ and CDR3 profiling. TCRdb passed the reads through MiXCR, listing each CDR3 protein once. The data hold under 350,000 distinct CDR3 sequences, with under 65% observed a single time. The sequenced material came from sorted CD4+, CD8+, or CD8+CD57+ T cells (not recorded which) from PBMCs. All receptors come from a human donor with aplastic anemia.

The gene calls are TRBV5-1 and TRBJ2-3; perhaps TRBD2 as D (6 bases). The V and J ends lost 0 bases and 3 bases respectively, with 11 bases between them. Germline CDR1 reads SGHRS; CDR2 reads YFSETQ. This CDR3 comprises 15 residues. CDR3 in amino acids: CASSLVDRGTDTQYF. The DNA of the CDR3 is TGCGCCAGCAGCTTGGTTGACCGGGGGACAGATACGCAGTATTTT.

The rearrangement joins TRBV9 to TRBJ2-7; D is perhaps TRBD2 (6 bases). The DNA end is more similar to TRBJ2-1, so the J call may be wrong. CDR3 size: 15 residues. Germline CDR1 reads SGDLS; CDR2 reads YYNGEE. The CDR3, as DNA: TGTGCCAGCAGCCCCTCGGGGGACCCAAACAATGAGCAGTTCTTC. This sequence encodes CASSPSGDPNNEQFF.

V and J are TRBV5-1 and TRBJ2-7; D call uncertain. The CDR3 has 14 residues. CDR1 is SGHRS, CDR2 YFSETQ, per germline. Trimming cost V 5 bases and J 2 bases, with 14 bases left between them. The DNA for the CDR3 is TGCGCCAGCAGGTCTGTGGCGAGTACCTACGAGCAGTACTTC. Translation gives CASRSVASTYEQYF.

This clonotype was recorded only once. The chain links TRBV7-2 to TRBJ2-5, with 8 bases aligning to TRBD2. The CDR3 is 15 amino acids. Looked up from germline, CDR1 is SGHTA and CDR2 is FQGNSA. V lost 1 base to trimming and J lost 2 bases; unmatched junction nucleotides: 3. The CDR3 DNA sequence: TGTGCCAGCAGCTTAGTAGCTAGCGGGCAAGAGACCCAGTACTTC. Its translation: CASSLVASGQETQYF. The complete variable domain, with remaining parts taken from reference TRBV7-2 and TRBJ2-5, reads GAGVSQSPSNKVTEKGKDVELRCDPISGHTALYWYRQSLGQGLEFLIYFQGNSAPDKSGLPSDRFSAERTGGSVSTLTIQRTQQEDSAVYLCASSLVASGQETQYFGPGTRLLVL.

This clonotype was seen a handful of times. This chain connects TRBV2 to TRBJ2-7, with D maybe TRBD2 (6 bases). CDR1 and CDR2 from the germline V gene are SNHLY and FYNNEI. The CDR3 loop spans 14 amino acids. Trimming left V 4 bases short and J 3 bases short, with 13 bases between. In DNA, the CDR3 is TGTGCCAGCAGTGTGTCTTTCGGGGGCTACGAGCAGTACTTC. This codes for CASSVSFGGYEQYF. Drawing the rest from reference TRBV2 and TRBJ2-7, the complete variable domain is EPEVTQTPSHQVTQMGQEVILRCVPISNHLYFYWYRQILGQKVEFLVSFYNNEISEKSEIFDDQFSVERPDGSNFTLKIRSTKLEDSAMYFCASSVSFGGYEQYFGPGTRLTVT.

The rearrangement uses TRBV6-1 and TRBJ1-3; D is possibly TRBD1 (6 bases). V was trimmed by 7 bases and J by 7 bases, leaving 11 bases between them. Germline V gene data show CDR1 as MNHNS and CDR2 as SASEGT. This CDR3 comprises 12 residues. CDR3 sequence: CASNGQGNTIYF. DNA for the CDR3: TGTGCCAGCAACGGGCAGGGGAACACCATATATTTT.

This rearrangement joins TRBV5-1 to TRBJ1-1; unclear D gene. This CDR3 has 11 amino acids. V lost 0 bases, J lost 14 bases, and 11 bases lay in between. Per germline, CDR1 SGHRS and CDR2 YFSETQ. In DNA form, the CDR3 reads TGCGCCAGCAGCTTGGGACTTGAAGTGTTCTTT. This translates into CASSLGLEVFF.

This clonotype was recorded a few times. The chain combines TRBV6-2 or TRBV6-3 with TRBJ1-1, with a possible D match to TRBD1 (6 bases). Germline-derived CDR1 and CDR2 are MNHEY and SVGEGT. The length of the CDR3 is 14 residues. The CDR3 sequence: CASQSGDTNTEAFF. The CDR3, as DNA: TGTGCTTCCCAGTCGGGGGACACGAACACTGAAGCTTTCTTT.

This clonotype was detected ten times or more. The chain links TRBV14 to TRBJ1-2; D is possibly TRBD1 (5 bases). The germline CDR1 and CDR2 sequences are SGHDN and FVKESK. Trimming removed 4 bases from V and 8 bases from J, with 11 bases in between. The CDR3 totals 12 residues. As DNA, the CDR3 is TGTGCCAGCAGCCCCGGACAAAGAGGCTACACCTTC. Translated, it gives CASSPGQRGYTF.

This chain links TRBV7-9 with TRBJ1-5, with TRBD1 identical over 7 bases. V was clipped by 2 bases and J by 5 bases; unmatched bases: 6. CDR3 length: 15 amino acids. CDR1 and CDR2 (germline): SEHNR, FQNEAQ (reference sequence). CDR3 coding DNA: TGTGCCAGCAGCTTATATCCCGGGACAGATCAGCCCCAGCATTTT. Residues: CASSLYPGTDQPQHF.

In the case of this clonotype: Given the absence of the conserved phenylalanine or tryptophan at the CDR3 end, a read error is likely. Because the CDR3's place on the DNA is in doubt, the DNA is left out and the CDR3 is given as listed by TCRdb. V and J are TRBV3-1 and TRBJ2-7. The germline V gene has CDR1 LGHDT and CDR2 YNNKEL (reference sequence). With termini counted, the CDR3 has 8 amino acids. The CDR3 is CASSQGSE.

This clonotype was found a few times. V and J are TRBV20-1 and TRBJ2-1; D ambiguous. The germline V gene has CDR1 DFQATT and CDR2 SNEGSKA (reference sequence). The CDR3 has 14 amino acids. Trimming shortened V by 3 bases and J by 6 bases, and 15 bases separated the two germline ends. The CDR3 is CSASFRLDGNEQFF. CDR3 nucleotide sequence: TGCAGTGCTAGCTTTCGGCTAGATGGCAATGAGCAGTTCTTC.

The rearrangement links TRBV10-3 to TRBJ1-2; D gene unclear. Germline lookup yields CDR1 ENHRY and CDR2 SYGVKD. The CDR3 runs to 11 residues. V was cut by 7 bases and J by 3 bases, with 6 bases left in between. CDR3 DNA sequence: TGTGCCATCATGACCGACTATGGCTACACCTTC. It encodes CAIMTDYGYTF.

V gene TRBV6-2 or TRBV6-3 combines with J gene TRBJ2-7, with 10 bases identical to TRBD1. There are 15 residues in the CDR3. V gave up 6 bases and J gave up 1 base; unmatched junction bases: 6. Germline lookup yields CDR1 MNHEY and CDR2 SVGEGT. CDR3 loop: CASRRGQGPSYEQYV. CDR3 in DNA: TGTGCCAGCAGAAGGGGACAGGGGCCTTCCTACGAGCAGTACGTC.

The chain links TRBV20-1 to TRBJ2-3; 7 nucleotides align to TRBD2. The length of the CDR3 is 15 residues. The germline CDR1 and CDR2 sequences are DFQATT and SNEGSKA (reference sequence). J was trimmed by 0 bases and V by 0 bases; bases with no gene match: 3. As DNA, the CDR3 is TGCAGTGCTAGAGATACTAGCGTGAGCACAGATACGCAGTATTTT. Translation: CSARDTSVSTDTQYF.

This clonotype was counted ten times or more. This rearrangement joins TRBV5-1 to TRBJ1-2; the D gene is possibly TRBD1 (6 bases). Trimming removed 3 bases at V and 8 bases at J, with 20 bases between. Germline CDR1 reads SGHRS; CDR2 reads YFSETQ. The CDR3 has 15 residues. The CDR3 region is CASSSAGVRGKGYTF. Here the CDR3 DNA reads TGCGCCAGCAGCTCCGCGGGTGTCAGGGGAAAAGGCTACACCTTC. Together with reference TRBV5-1 and TRBJ1-2, the CDR3 gives the full variable domain: KAGVTQTPRYLIKTRGQQVTLSCSPISGHRSVSWYQQTPGQGLQFLFEYFSETQRNKGNFPGRFSGRQFSNSRSEMNVSTLELGDSALYLCASSSAGVRGKGYTFGSGTRLTVV.

V usage is TRBV12-5 and J usage is TRBJ1-1, with D unclear. Germline lookup yields CDR1 LGHNT and CDR2 FRNRAP. The CDR3 has 15 residues. The V and J ends lost 6 bases and 4 bases respectively, with 18 bases between them. CDR3 sequence: CASGPITGGVTEAFF. The CDR3 nucleotides read TGTGCTAGTGGCCCCATCACCGGTGGGGTCACTGAAGCTTTCTTT.

This clonotype has a single count. This chain connects TRBV7-9 to TRBJ2-2; D gene ambiguous. V lost 3 bases to trimming and J lost 4 bases, with 15 bases between them. This CDR3 contains 16 residues. The germline gives CDR1 SEHNR, CDR2 FQNEAQ (reference sequence). The CDR3 nucleotides read TGTGCCAGCAGCTTCCGCGTCACTAAGGGCACCGGGGAGCTGTTTTTT. It is translated as CASSFRVTKGTGELFF.

This rearrangement joins TRBV7-3 to TRBJ2-3, with 9 bases aligning to TRBD2. Germline V CDR1 and CDR2: SGHTA, FQGTGA. With V trimmed by 3 bases and J by 1 base, 8 bases remained unmatched. CDR3 length equals 17 residues. Written as DNA, the CDR3 is TGTGCCAGCAGCTTTGGACTAGCGCATCCCGGCACAGATACGCAGTATTTT. As protein: CASSFGLAHPGTDTQYF.

This CDR3 is CASTPTGGREAFF. CDR3 DNA: TGTGCCAGCACCCCGACAGGGGGCAGGGAAGCTTTCTTT. This chain links TRBV6-6 with TRBJ1-1; 10 bases are a match to TRBD1. Germline-derived CDR1 and CDR2 are MNHNY and SVGAGI (reference sequence). J gave up 8 bases and V 7 bases, and 7 bases lay outside the gene matches. This CDR3 comprises 13 residues.